These 26 T cell receptor beta chains were all obtained from the same sample, sequenced in a study of blood T cell repertoires in COVID-19. Method: immunoSEQ multiplex PCR; TCRdb's copy keeps in-frame clones and lacks some. The sample has tens of thousands of clones; 92% are singletons. The material sequenced was peripheral blood. The receptors were gathered from a human donor in a cohort sampled during active COVID-19.

V gene TRBV7-8 combines with J gene TRBJ2-7, with unresolved D. The length of the CDR3 is 12 residues. Germline V lookup: CDR1 SGHVS, CDR2 FQNEAQ. V lost 1 base and J 8 bases, leaving 9 bases between the germline ends. CDR3 coding DNA: TGTGCCAGCAGCTTAGACAGACAAAAGCAGTACTTC. Translation: CASSLDRQKQYF. Looking up the rest from reference TRBV7-8 and TRBJ2-7 gives the full variable domain: GAGVSQSPRYKVAKRGQDVALRCDPISGHVSLFWYQQALGQGPEFLTYFQNEAQLDKSGLPSDRFFAERPEGSVSTLKIQRTQQEDSAVYLCASSLDRQKQYFGPGTRLTVT.

The gene calls are TRBV24-1 and TRBJ2-7; 7 bases agree with TRBD2. This CDR3 has 13 residues. CDR1 and CDR2 (germline): KGHDR, SFDVKD. V shed 3 bases and J 6 bases; nucleotides not matched to a gene: 4. The chain's CDR3 is CATSDAPGGEQYF. CDR3 in DNA: TGTGCCACCAGTGATGCCCCGGGGGGCGAGCAGTACTTC.

Here the CDR3 reads CAAGETQYF. The DNA for the CDR3 is TGTGCCGCGGGAGAGACCCAGTACTTC. The chain links TRBV7-9 to TRBJ2-5, with D possibly being TRBD2 (5 bases). Germline CDR1 is SEHNR and CDR2 is FQNEAQ (reference sequence). Deletions cut 11 bases from V and 4 bases from J, with 5 bases between. The CDR3 sequence is 9 residues long.

The genes are TRBV24-1 and TRBJ1-1; 7 nucleotides match TRBD1. Trimming at V came to 5 bases and at J to 11 bases, leaving 7 bases not matched to a gene. The CDR3 has 12 amino acids. Germline V gives CDR1 KGHDR, CDR2 SFDVKD. CDR3 amino acids: CATSGGQGVAFF. In DNA form, the CDR3 reads TGTGCCACCAGTGGCGGTCAGGGGGTGGCTTTCTTT.

V is TRBV18 and J is TRBJ2-5; a weak D match, TRBD2 (6 bases). The CDR3 length is 15 residues. Trimming shortened V by 3 bases and J by 6 bases, and 17 bases separated the two germline ends. Per germline, CDR1 KGHSH and CDR2 LQKENI. The CDR3 reads CASSPPSGGSKTQYF. The CDR3 nucleotides are TGTGCCAGCTCACCTCCTTCTGGAGGGTCGAAGACCCAGTACTTC. Full variable domain (missing parts from reference TRBV18 and TRBJ2-5): NAGVMQNPRHLVRRRGQEARLRCSPMKGHSHVYWYRQLPEEGLKFMVYLQKENIIDESGMPKERFSAEFPKEGPSILRIQQVVRGDSAAYFCASSPPSGGSKTQYFGPGTRLLVL.

The chain links TRBV6-1 to TRBJ1-2; TRBD1 might be the D (5 bases). V dropped 3 bases and J dropped 3 bases, with 14 bases sitting between them. CDR1 and CDR2 (germline): MNHNS, SASEGT. CDR3 length: 15 amino acids. CDR3 in DNA: TGTGCCAGCAGTGATGTCACCCAGGGCCACTATGGCTACACCTTC. This sequence encodes CASSDVTQGHYGYTF.

The chain combines TRBV3-1 (or the pseudogene TRBV3-2) with TRBJ1-3, with TRBD1 as a possible D gene (5 bases). This CDR3 is 14 amino acids long. Trimming left V 4 bases short and J 4 bases short, with 11 bases between. CDR1 is LGHDT and CDR2 is YNNKEL in the germline V gene (reference sequence). CDR3 sequence (DNA): TGTGCCAGCAGCCCGGGGGGTAGAGGAAACACCATATATTTT. Its protein product is CASSPGGRGNTIYF.

The gene calls are TRBV30 and TRBJ1-5; 9 bases are shared with TRBD1. J was trimmed by 3 bases and V by 8 bases; bases with no gene match: 5. The CDR3 loop spans 13 amino acids. In germline, CDR1 is GTSNPN, CDR2 SVGIG (reference sequence). This CDR3 reads CAGGTGNNQPQHF. CDR3 bases: TGTGCCGGTGGGACAGGGAACAATCAGCCCCAGCATTTT.

The V call is TRBV24-1, the J call TRBJ2-3; 10 bases match TRBD1. This CDR3 region has 17 residues. Germline assignment: CDR1 KGHDR and CDR2 SFDVKD. Losses at the gene ends were 2 bases for V and 1 base for J; bases not matched to a gene: 5. The CDR3, as DNA: TGTGCCACCAGTGATTCCTCCGGGACAGGGGGCACAGATACGCAGTATTTT. Its translation is CATSDSSGTGGTDTQYF.

V usage is TRBV5-1 and J usage is TRBJ1-1; D not certain. Trimming took off 1 base at V and 1 base at J, with 14 bases between the two ends. Germline-derived CDR1 and CDR2 are SGHRS and YFSETQ. The CDR3 loop spans 16 amino acids. Here the CDR3 DNA reads TGCGCCAGCAGCTTGAACGTCGGAGTAGAGAACACTGAAGCTTTCTTT. Amino acid sequence: CASSLNVGVENTEAFF.

The rearrangement uses TRBV5-5 and TRBJ1-1; D is unclear. Germline V gene sequence: CDR1 SGHKS, CDR2 YYEKEE (reference sequence). V lost 2 bases, J lost 5 bases, and 16 bases lay in between. The CDR3 is 15 residues long. CDR3 loop: CASSLLWGGRTEAFF. The CDR3 DNA is TGTGCCAGCAGCTTACTATGGGGAGGGCGAACTGAAGCTTTCTTT.

This rearrangement joins TRBV5-4 to TRBJ1-1; a possible D gene is TRBD1 (5 bases). The V and J ends lost 2 bases and 4 bases respectively, with 6 bases between them. There are 12 residues in the CDR3. Looked up from germline, CDR1 is SGHNT and CDR2 is YYREEE (reference sequence). Here the CDR3 reads CASSFQGTEAFF. DNA of the CDR3: TGTGCCAGCAGCTTCCAGGGCACTGAAGCTTTCTTT.

There are a few counts of this clone. This chain links TRBV12-3 or TRBV12-4 with TRBJ1-1, with D uncertain. V was shortened by 2 bases and J by 5 bases, with 9 bases between the two germline ends. The CDR3 is 13 residues long. Here the CDR3 DNA reads TGTGCCAGCAGTTTATTAGCGAGGACTGAAGCTTTCTTT. Translating gives CASSLLARTEAFF.

The chain uses TRBV6-6 and TRBJ2-7; D gene unclear. Germline V gene data show CDR1 as MNHNY and CDR2 as SVGAGI (reference sequence). The CDR3 has 13 residues. V shed 2 bases and J shed 3 bases, with 8 bases lying between them. The CDR3 coding sequence is TGTGCCAGCAGTTACGCAGTTAACTACGAGCAGTACTTC. It is translated as CASSYAVNYEQYF.

V is TRBV5-4 and J is TRBJ1-2; 12 positions agree with TRBD1. V lost 4 bases and J lost 5; bases outside the gene matches: 3. The CDR3 loop spans 14 amino acids. From germline, CDR1 is SGHNT and CDR2 YYREEE (reference sequence). The CDR3 coding sequence is TGTGCCAGCAGCAGGGACAGGGGGCCATATGGCTACACCTTC. Encoded protein: CASSRDRGPYGYTF.

This chain joins TRBV6-1 and TRBJ2-3; D is undetermined. The V gene lost 3 bases and the J gene lost 7 bases, with 11 bases spanning the gap. The CDR3 spans 13 residues. The germline V gene has CDR1 MNHNS and CDR2 SASEGT. CDR3 DNA sequence: TGTGCCAGCAGTGAGTATGAAGAGAATACGCAGTATTTT. Its translation is CASSEYEENTQYF.

The chain couples TRBV7-2 to TRBJ1-5, with no clear D. Trimming cost V 5 bases and J 6 bases, with 20 bases left between them. This CDR3 region has 16 residues. Germline lookup yields CDR1 SGHTA and CDR2 FQGNSA. For the CDR3, the DNA is TGTGCCAGCAGCAAAGCGGGCTGGGGAGTTTTTCAGCCCCAGCATTTT. Amino acids: CASSKAGWGVFQPQHF.

This chain connects TRBV6-6 to TRBJ1-1, with TRBD1 identical over 9 bases. The CDR3 is made up of 16 amino acids. V gave up 7 bases and J gave up 0 bases; unmatched junction bases: 9. CDR1 is MNHNY, CDR2 SVGAGI, per germline (reference sequence). DNA for the CDR3: TGTGCCAGCACCCCCCCCGGGACAGGGATGAACACTGAAGCTTTCTTT. Translating it yields CASTPPGTGMNTEAFF.

The rearrangement joins TRBV5-1 to TRBJ2-2; 8 bases are shared with TRBD2. In germline, CDR1 is SGHRS, CDR2 YFSETQ. V lost 0 bases to trimming and J lost 5 bases; unmatched junction nucleotides: 6. This CDR3 has 16 residues. The CDR3 bases are TGCGCCAGCAGCTTGGAGGTAGCGGGAAGGACCGGGGAGCTGTTTTTT. Translated: CASSLEVAGRTGELFF. The whole variable domain, filled in from reference TRBV5-1 and TRBJ2-2, reads KAGVTQTPRYLIKTRGQQVTLSCSPISGHRSVSWYQQTPGQGLQFLFEYFSETQRNKGNFPGRFSGRQFSNSRSEMNVSTLELGDSALYLCASSLEVAGRTGELFFGEGSRLTVL.

This rearrangement joins TRBV30 to TRBJ2-1; 9 bases map to TRBD1. This CDR3 has 19 residues. The germline V gene has CDR1 GTSNPN and CDR2 SVGIG (reference sequence). V trimming: 0 bases; J trimming: 5 bases; junction bases outside the gene matches: 17. CDR3 in DNA: TGTGCCTGGAGTGTCACTTACTTCCTCGGGACAGGGAACAACAATGAGCAGTTCTTC. It codes for CAWSVTYFLGTGNNNEQFF.

V gene TRBV5-1 combines with J gene TRBJ2-3; 9 nucleotides agree with TRBD2. V shed 4 bases and J 5 bases; nucleotides not matched to a gene: 8. The germline V gene encodes CDR1 SGHRS and CDR2 YFSETQ. This CDR3 spans 15 amino acids. In DNA, the CDR3 is TGCGCCAGCAGCCCAGGTAGCGGGAGACGAGATACGCAGTATTTT. This translates into CASSPGSGRRDTQYF.

The rearrangement links TRBV3-1 (or the pseudogene TRBV3-2) to TRBJ2-4, with D maybe TRBD2 (5 bases). The CDR3 extends over 15 amino acids. Trimming stripped 8 bases from V and 6 bases from J, with 20 bases between. Germline CDR1 reads LGHDT; CDR2 reads YNNKEL (reference sequence). The chain's CDR3 is CASGSRLAGGNIQYF. The CDR3 coding sequence is TGTGCCAGCGGGAGTAGGTTGGCTGGCGGAAACATTCAGTACTTC.

The J gene is TRBJ2-1, the V gene TRBV27, with TRBD1 as a possible D gene (6 bases). Germline V lookup: CDR1 MNHEY, CDR2 SMNVEV (reference sequence). This CDR3 has 16 residues. Trimming removed 6 bases from V and 7 bases from J, with 22 bases in between. This chain's CDR3 is CASRAAQGQIKNEQFF. Here the CDR3 DNA reads TGTGCCAGCAGGGCCGCACAGGGCCAGATCAAGAATGAGCAGTTCTTC.

The chain carries TRBV14 and TRBJ2-1, with 8 bases identical to TRBD2. Losses at the gene ends were 3 bases for V and 7 bases for J; bases not matched to a gene: 8. Germline V gene sequence: CDR1 SGHDN, CDR2 FVKESK. This CDR3 contains 15 residues. The DNA for the CDR3 is TGTGCCAGCAGCCAGTACGGGAGGGGGGGTAATGAGCAGTTCTTC. This encodes CASSQYGRGGNEQFF.

The gene calls are TRBV6-2 or TRBV6-3 and TRBJ1-5; tentatively, D is TRBD1 (5 bases). The V gene's germline CDR1 is MNHEY and CDR2 SVGEGT. This CDR3 spans 15 amino acids. Deletions cut 5 bases from V and 4 bases from J, with 15 bases between. Here the CDR3 reads CASSAFGGTNQPQHF. CDR3 sequence (DNA): TGTGCCAGCAGTGCCTTCGGGGGGACTAATCAGCCCCAGCATTTT.

The chain uses TRBV10-1 and TRBJ2-5, with D possibly TRBD2 on 6 matching bases. V was shortened by 5 bases and J by 1 base, with 11 bases between the two germline ends. Germline CDR1 and CDR2: WNHNN and SYGVQD (reference sequence). This CDR3 has 14 amino acids. CDR3 amino acids: CASSLGGSQETQYF. CDR3 bases: TGCGCCAGCAGTCTTGGAGGGAGCCAAGAGACCCAGTACTTC.